The T cell receptor beta chain described here comes from a study of cytomegalovirus exposure and HLA in healthy donors. Whole-study results and caveats: TCR beta V segments were, for the most part, productive about 87% or about 30% of the time in an earlier analysis. The listing of 150 to 200 TCR beta chains classed them as cytomegalovirus-associated.

Primers included in the PCR were 60 Vbeta and 13 Jbeta primers. Sequencing used immunoSEQ multiplex PCR; TCRdb keeps in-frame clones, though not all of them. The profile shows fewer than 200,000 clones, about three quarters of them singletons. The CDR3 is made up of 18 amino acids. Germline CDR1 and CDR2: KGHSH and LQKENI. V lost 2 bases to trimming and J lost 7 bases, with 24 bases between them. Worth noting for this clone: As yet, its antigen is unknown.

This chain links TRBV18 with TRBJ2-4, with a possible D match to TRBD1 (7 bases). The clonotype comes from a middle-aged man in good health and CMV-seronegative. Sample: PBMCs. The CDR3 nucleotides read TGTGCCAGCTCACCAACTGCGCCGGGGGACAGCCTAAAGAACATTCAGTACTTC. This translates into CASSPTAPGDSLKNIQYF.